The entry below describes one TCR beta chain. This sample stems from a study of blood T cell repertoires in COVID-19. There are 16 residues in the CDR3. Trimming took 3 bases from V and 0 from J, leaving 12 bases between them. Germline V gene lookup returns CDR1 LNHDA and CDR2 SQIVND (reference sequence). The cohort comprised adults aged roughly 18 to 95 years residing in some 24 US areas. Assay used: immunoSEQ multiplex PCR; TCRdb lists only in-frame clones, some missing. The sample has some 530,000 clones; 70% to 90% are singletons. The clonotype comes from a woman aged 55-70 years who had recovered from COVID-19. V gene TRBV19 combines with J gene TRBJ2-1; D is unclear. The source material was PBMCs or T cells enriched from blood (not recorded which). As DNA, the CDR3 is TGTGCCAGTAGTATCGATGGAAGGAGCTCCTACAATGAGCAGTTCTTC. Protein sequence: CASSIDGRSSYNEQFF.